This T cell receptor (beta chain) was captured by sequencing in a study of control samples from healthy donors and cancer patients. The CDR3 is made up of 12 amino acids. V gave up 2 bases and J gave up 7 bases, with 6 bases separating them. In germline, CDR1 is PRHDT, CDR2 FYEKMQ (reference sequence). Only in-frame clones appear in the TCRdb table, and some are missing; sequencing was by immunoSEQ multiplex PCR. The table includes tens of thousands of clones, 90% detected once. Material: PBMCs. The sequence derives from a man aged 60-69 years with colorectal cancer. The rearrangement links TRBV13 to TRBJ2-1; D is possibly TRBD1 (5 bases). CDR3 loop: CASSLRGNEQFF. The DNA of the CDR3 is TGTGCCAGCAGCTTAAGGGGAAATGAGCAGTTCTTC.